This T cell receptor (beta chain) was identified in a study of neurological immune-mediated disorders. At least ten counts were recorded for this clonotype. The germline gives CDR1 LGHNA, CDR2 YNFKEQ. The CDR3 length is 15 residues. The V and J ends lost 4 bases and 2 bases respectively, with 13 bases between them. cDNA synthesis was performed by 5'RACE with 10-nucleotide random UMIs. TCRdb passed the 5' RACE reads through MiXCR, listing each CDR3 protein once. The data show 32,000 or so distinct CDR3 sequences, around 10% seen once. The J gene is TRBJ2-3, the V gene TRBV4-2; D is unclear. The specimen was PBMCs. This clonotype originated in a woman in her fifties or sixties in good health. The CDR3 coding sequence is TGTGCCAGCAGCCCCTCATTGGGTTACACAGATACGCAGTATTTT. As protein: CASSPSLGYTDTQYF.